This T cell receptor (beta chain) comes out of a study of blood T cell repertoires in COVID-19 (dated by TCRdb to between 2020 and 2021). About the full investigation: The collaborator samples originated in the United States, Italy and Spain and spanned the acute and convalescent phases of COVID-19. The material from the prospective study consisted of cDNA or gDNA derived from T cells, B-cell-depleted T cells, or PBMCs. Subjects who had been exposed to COVID-19, were actively infected with it, or had recovered from it provided the deeply sampled blood TCRbeta repertoires that made up the dataset. The repertoires were released in a freely available public database intended as a resource for research on the immune response to SARS-CoV-2. The samples were drawn from two sources: the first 160 participants of the ongoing ImmuneRACE study, and 950 to 1,500 subjects contributed by 6 global collaborators. Sample metadata almost always included a de-identified subject ID, COVID-19 status, age in years and sex. Where available, HLA class I and class II types were taken from metadata supplied by the sample provider and were not determined by assay-based typing. Paper-wide results and their limitations: The amount of clinical and demographic metadata varied by source and participant and was provided uncurated.

Collaborating institutions collected whole blood in K2EDTA tubes following their own protocols. Collaborator samples were shipped for TCRbeta analysis as frozen whole blood, isolated PBMCs, or DNA extracted from either sample type. Trimming leaves V shorter by 2 bases and J shorter by 5 bases, with the junction holding 4 bases beyond the gene matches. From its cysteine to its phenylalanine, the CDR3 spans 16 amino acids. Here the CDR3 DNA is all that survives: 48 bases in frame from base 1. According to the germline V gene, CDR1 reads MNHNS and CDR2 reads SASEGT. TCRbeta CDR3 regions were amplified from genomic DNA using the immunoSEQ Assay, a bias-controlled multiplex PCR. As for the authors' bioinformatics: Within the assay, amplification of reference gene primers was used to estimate how many nucleated cells each sample contained. Sequence reads were collapsed and filtered to measure the absolute abundance of every unique TCRbeta CDR3 rearrangement. For each sample, productive Simpson clonality was calculated as the square root of Simpson's diversity index over productive rearrangements. As stored in TCRdb, this immuneACCESS dataset retains in-frame rearrangements with V and J assigned. A fraction of the clones does not appear; measured against another copy, unresolved V genes explain less than half of the discrepancy, and the remainder lacks a known reason. That table gives V, J and clone size, and the DNA gave D and trimming. The sample table records about 55,000 clones; roughly 80% of these occur just once. 5.9% of the sample is in the top ten clones.

With respect to this clone: There is no known antigen for this receptor. Qualities for individual bases were not recorded, and no much larger clone is one base off.

This clonotype was obtained from a human donor in a cohort sampled during active or convalescent COVID-19. Recombination joined TRBV6-1 with TRBJ2-3, with TRBD2 identical over 13 junction bases. Sample: peripheral blood. The DNA reads as follows: TGTGCCAGCAGTGAACTGACTAGCGGGGGGATAGATACGCAGTATTTT. The encoded protein is CASSELTSGGIDTQYF.